This T cell receptor beta chain was found in a study of regulatory T cells in long-lasting Graves disease. General study results and limits: It was in persistent disease that TRBV28, TRBJ1-2 and TRBJ2-5 were favored.

iRepertoire HTBI primers and Arm-PCR of CDR3 regions built TCR beta libraries. TCRdb recomputed calls from the multiplex PCR reads with MiXCR, one row per CDR3 protein. The sample contains about 530,000 distinct CDR3 sequences, around 15% of which appear only once. V was clipped by 1 base and J by 6 bases; unmatched bases: 10. Per germline, CDR1 KGHSH and CDR2 LQKENI. CDR3 length: 17 amino acids. As regards this clonotype: As yet, its antigen is unknown. A much more abundant neighbour one base away suggests this may be a read error.

Time point noted: newly diagnosed GD, antithyroid drugs for less than 3 months. Following extraction of RNA from PBMCs, that RNA was used to make the TCR library. These same records also appear under a second study, on T cells in Graves' hyperthyroidism and ophthalmopathy. That study reports: Patients aged 18 to 65 with hyperthyroidism were newly diagnosed, with duration under 2 months. The study used the HTBI primer set for a first-round RT-PCR of the TCR CDR3. Most thyroid clonotypes expanded above 0.001 were also detected in blood.

The rearrangement links TRBV18 to TRBJ2-7; 12 bases align to TRBD1. Source: peripheral blood mononuclear cells (PBMCs), taken at new diagnosis, from a patient treated with antithyroid drugs. The sequence came from a woman aged 35 to 60 with Graves disease. The CDR3 DNA reads TGTGCCAGCTCACCACGGGACAGGGGGCCCGCATCCCTCGAGCAGTACTTC. As protein: CASSPRDRGPASLEQYF.